A selection of T cell receptor beta chains follows, all from one sample in a study of beta chain features in type 1 diabetes. Libraries were prepared by immunoSEQ multiplex PCR; TCRdb keeps only in-frame clonotypes and omits some of them. Among roughly 100,000 clones listed, over 25% were seen once. The sample was central memory CD4+ T cells from blood. The origin of the receptors is a woman younger than 30 with type 1 diabetes. Each CDR3 is given with its conserved first and last residue. The order of the fields is V gene, J gene, clone size, D gene, CDR3 DNA, CDR3 protein. The D gene is left open where the match is weak. Expanded clones are given a class, and other clones once, few, many or no size at all.

TRBV15	TRBJ1-1	NA	NA	TGTGCCACCAGCAGAGACGCTGAAGCTTTCTTT	CATSRDAEAFF
TRBV11-1	TRBJ2-5	NA	NA	TGTGCCAGCAGCTTAGGACAGGATGGGACCCAGTACTTC	CASSLGQDGTQYF
TRBV4-2	TRBJ1-5	NA	NA	TGTGCCAGCAGCCAAGACAAACTTAGCAATCAGCCCCAGCATTTT	CASSQDKLSNQPQHF
TRBV11-3	TRBJ2-5	NA	NA	TGTGCCAGCAGCTTAGGGGGAGAAGAGACCCAGTACTTC	CASSLGGEETQYF
TRBV19	TRBJ2-2	NA	TRBD2	TGTGCCATTGATCCGGGACTAGCGGGAGGGGTCGCCGGGGAGCTGTTTTTT	CAIDPGLAGGVAGELFF
TRBV19	TRBJ1-1	NA	TRBD1	TGTGCCAGCGGGGACAGGGGGCAAGGGACTGAAGCTTTCTTT	CASGDRGQGTEAFF
TRBV10-3	TRBJ2-5	NA	NA	TGTGCCATCCCATGGGGCGAGACCCAGTACTTC	CAIPWGETQYF
TRBV19	TRBJ2-3	NA	TRBD2	TGTGCCAGTAGTGTTGGACTAGCGGACACAGATACGCAGTATTTT	CASSVGLADTDTQYF
TRBV5-1	TRBJ1-5	few	TRBD1	TGCGCCAGCAGCTTGGGGGACAGGGACGGATCACAGCCCCAGCATTTT	CASSLGDRDGSQPQHF
TRBV5-1	TRBJ1-1	few	TRBD1	TGCGCCAGCAGCTTGGAAGGCAGGGGGCACACTGAAGCTTTCTTT	CASSLEGRGHTEAFF
TRBV29-1	TRBJ1-1	few	NA	TGCAGCGTTGAAGTCGGGAGGGGCCACAGGGAAGGGGCCACTGAAGCTTTCTTT	CSVEVGRGHREGATEAFF